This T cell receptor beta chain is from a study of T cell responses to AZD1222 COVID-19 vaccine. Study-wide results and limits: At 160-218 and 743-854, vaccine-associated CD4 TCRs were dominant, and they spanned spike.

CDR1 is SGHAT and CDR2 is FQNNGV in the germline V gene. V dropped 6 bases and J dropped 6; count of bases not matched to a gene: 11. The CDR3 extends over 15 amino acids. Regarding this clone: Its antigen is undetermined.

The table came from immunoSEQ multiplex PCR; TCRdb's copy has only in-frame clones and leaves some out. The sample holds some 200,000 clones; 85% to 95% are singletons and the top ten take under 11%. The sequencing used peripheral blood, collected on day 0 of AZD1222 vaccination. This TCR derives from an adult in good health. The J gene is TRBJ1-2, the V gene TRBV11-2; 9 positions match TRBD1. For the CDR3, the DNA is TGTGCCAGCAGAGCGAGTTCCGGGACAGGGAATGGCTACACCTTC. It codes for CASRASSGTGNGYTF.